The 18 T cell receptor beta chains presented below share a single source sample, sequenced in a study of beta chain features in type 1 diabetes. The investigators reverse transcribed all of the isolated RNA, so they sequenced expressed TCRB transcripts. TCRdb's copy holds only in-frame clones and misses some; the assay was immunoSEQ multiplex PCR. The sample has under 950,000 clones; around a sixth are singletons. The specimen was naive CD4+ T cells from blood. Receptors were obtained from a woman in her late teens or twenties in good health.

Only a few counts were recorded for this clone. The sample carries other DNA sequences with the same CDR3. The V gene is TRBV27, the J gene TRBJ2-7, with D hard to call. Germline-derived CDR1 and CDR2 are MNHEY and SMNVEV (reference sequence). The V gene lost 6 bases and the J gene lost 0 bases, with 3 bases spanning the gap. The CDR3 has 11 amino acids. The CDR3 sequence: CASRSSYEQYF. The CDR3 DNA is TGTGCCAGCAGAAGCTCCTACGAGCAGTACTTC.

The V gene is TRBV28, the J gene TRBJ2-1, with D maybe TRBD2 (5 bases). Germline assignment: CDR1 MDHEN and CDR2 SYDVKM. Trimming removed 3 bases from V and 8 bases from J, with 14 bases in between. This CDR3 region has 14 residues. CDR3 in amino acids: CASSFGGSLYEQFF. In DNA form, the CDR3 reads TGTGCCAGCAGTTTTGGCGGGTCGTTATATGAGCAGTTCTTC.

The chain carries TRBV6-6 and TRBJ1-1; D ambiguous. The germline V gene has CDR1 MNHNY and CDR2 SVGAGI (reference sequence). V shed 5 bases and J shed 3 bases, with 13 bases lying between them. There are 14 residues in the CDR3. The CDR3 here is CASSRVTRDTEAFF. DNA for the CDR3: TGTGCCAGCAGTCGCGTGACTCGGGACACTGAAGCTTTCTTT.

This clone was seen more than once but under ten times. The V call is TRBV4-2, the J call TRBJ1-2; 7 bases are a match to TRBD1. Germline CDR1 reads LGHNA; CDR2 reads YNFKEQ. This CDR3 region has 14 residues. V lost 4 bases and J lost 2; bases outside the gene matches: 4. The CDR3 DNA is TGTGCCAGCAGCCCCGGGACAGAAAACTATGGCTACACCTTC. It codes for CASSPGTENYGYTF.

The chain employs TRBV6-6 and TRBJ1-5, with D uncertain. V lost 11 bases and J 0 bases, leaving 11 bases between the germline ends. Germline V lookup: CDR1 MNHNY, CDR2 SVGAGI (reference sequence). The CDR3 extends over 13 amino acids. Here the CDR3 DNA reads TGTGCCTCGCTGAGGGCTAGCAATCAGCCCCAGCATTTT. Its translation is CASLRASNQPQHF.

This clone turned up a few times. The chain has TRBV7-2 and TRBJ1-1; D is perhaps TRBD1 (5 bases). CDR3 length: 14 amino acids. From germline, CDR1 is SGHTA and CDR2 FQGNSA. Trimming took off 1 base at V and 4 bases at J, with 10 bases between the two ends. As DNA, the CDR3 is TGTGCCAGCAGCTTAGTTGGGACGGCCACTGAAGCTTTCTTT. Its translation is CASSLVGTATEAFF.

DNA of the CDR3: TGTGCCAGCAGTTGGGCGAAAGGGGAGACCCAGTACTTC. It yields the protein CASSWAKGETQYF. V is TRBV6-6 and J is TRBJ2-5; D is ambiguous. CDR1 and CDR2 from the germline V gene are MNHNY and SVGAGI (reference sequence). The germline V and J ends were trimmed by 4 bases and 5 bases, with 11 bases remaining between them. The CDR3 covers 13 residues.

This clone was counted only a few times. The gene calls are TRBV7-2 and TRBJ2-1; 11 nucleotides align to TRBD2. The V gene's germline CDR1 is SGHTA and CDR2 FQGNSA. The J segment lost 9 bases and the V segment lost 5 bases, leaving 9 bases of the junction unmatched. CDR3 length: 15 residues. The CDR3, as DNA: TGTGCCAGCAGCAAGCTAGCGGGAGGCAGTAGTGAGCAGTTCTTC. It encodes CASSKLAGGSSEQFF.

The CDR3 DNA sequence: TGTGCCAGCAGTTCCGGGCAGGGCGGTCAGCCCCAGCATTTT. Its translation is CASSSGQGGQPQHF. The chain employs TRBV28 and TRBJ1-5, with a weak D call TRBD1 (5 bases). CDR1 and CDR2 from the germline V gene are MDHEN and SYDVKM. This CDR3 contains 14 residues. Trimming pared 4 bases from V and 6 bases from J, leaving 13 bases between.

This chain links TRBV5-1 with TRBJ2-2; perhaps TRBD2 as D (6 bases). Germline values: CDR1 SGHRS, CDR2 YFSETQ. Trimming pared 3 bases from V and 0 bases from J, leaving 9 bases between. CDR3 length equals 15 residues. In DNA form, the CDR3 reads TGCGCCAGCAGCTCGAGCGGGTCGAACACCGGGGAGCTGTTTTTT. Translation: CASSSSGSNTGELFF.

This clone was found once. The chain is built from TRBV9 and TRBJ2-1; tentative D call: TRBD2 (7 bases). V was pared by 0 bases and J by 6 bases, with 25 bases between. This CDR3 has 19 residues. The germline V gene encodes CDR1 SGDLS and CDR2 YYNGEE. The CDR3 sequence: CASSVDGGGSGTWGNEQFF. CDR3 in DNA: TGTGCCAGCAGCGTAGATGGGGGCGGGAGTGGGACGTGGGGCAATGAGCAGTTCTTC.

The V and J genes are TRBV19 and TRBJ1-2; TRBD1 is a possible D gene (5 bases). Between the trimmed V and J ends, which lost 10 bases and 3 bases, there was a span of 15 bases. The CDR3 extends over 13 amino acids. Germline V CDR1 and CDR2: LNHDA, SQIVND (reference sequence). The CDR3 region is CATKGLGDYGYTF. DNA for the CDR3: TGTGCCACCAAGGGACTGGGGGACTATGGCTACACCTTC.

This clone turned up a few times. The sample holds other DNA sequences that translate to the same CDR3. V usage is TRBV28 and J usage is TRBJ2-1; 8 bases align to TRBD2. The germline gives CDR1 MDHEN, CDR2 SYDVKM. V shed 8 bases and J 8 bases; nucleotides not matched to a gene: 5. This CDR3 comprises 12 residues. CDR3: CASSSGGYEQFF. In DNA, the CDR3 is TGTGCCAGCTCCTCGGGGGGGTATGAGCAGTTCTTC.

The V gene is TRBV2, the J gene TRBJ2-5, with D perhaps TRBD1 (5 bases). Trimming removed 6 bases at V and 5 bases at J, with 16 bases between. The CDR3 is 14 residues long. Germline V CDR1 and CDR2: SNHLY, FYNNEI. CDR3 amino acids: CASRELGSGETQYF. The CDR3 DNA reads TGTGCCAGCAGGGAGCTGGGTTCAGGGGAGACCCAGTACTTC.

This clone has just a few counts. This chain uses TRBV18 with TRBJ2-1; TRBD2 aligns across 9 bases. V dropped 3 bases and J dropped 5; count of bases not matched to a gene: 11. Per germline, CDR1 KGHSH and CDR2 LQKENI. The CDR3 spans 17 residues. The CDR3 DNA sequence: TGTGCCAGCTCACCGAAATCTAGCGGGAATTTTCACAATGAGCAGTTCTTC. This gives the protein CASSPKSSGNFHNEQFF.

This clone was seen a few times. This rearrangement joins TRBV6-5 to TRBJ2-7; 7 nucleotides match TRBD1. CDR1 is MNHEY and CDR2 is SVGAGI in the germline V gene. The J segment lost 0 bases and the V segment lost 6 bases, leaving 8 bases of the junction unmatched. The CDR3 is 15 amino acids. As DNA, the CDR3 is TGTGCCAGCAGCTCGAACAGGGGATACTCCTACGAGCAGTACTTC. This translates into CASSSNRGYSYEQYF.

This clone was detected a few times. The junction differs from germline at one of its ends, possibly a read error. V and J are TRBV29-1 and TRBJ2-1; D possibly uses TRBD1 or TRBD2 (5 bases each). The CDR3 spans 15 residues. Per germline, CDR1 SQVTM and CDR2 ANQGSEA. DNA for the CDR3: TGCTGCGTTGAAGATAGGGCTGGGGGTGGGAATGAGCAGTTCTTC. This translates into CCVEDRAGGGNEQFF.

CDR3 sequence reads: CASSRAGGLGLEQFF. The DNA of the CDR3 is TGTGCCAGCAGTCGTGCGGGAGGGCTGGGGTTGGAGCAGTTCTTC. This chain joins TRBV7-3 and TRBJ2-1; 9 nucleotides match TRBD2. This CDR3 contains 15 residues. Unmatched junction bases numbered 13, after V lost 6 bases and J lost 10 bases. CDR1 and CDR2 (germline): SGHTA, FQGTGA.